One and the same sample provided the 6 T cell receptor beta chains below, sequenced in a study of human T cells and chemical hapten exposure. A single record per CDR3 protein comes from TCRdb applying MiXCR to the RACE reads. Of 130,000 or so distinct CDR3 sequences in the sample, approximately 9.1% were seen once. Time point specified: healthy volunteer bleed at 2 weeks. From whole blood left unfractionated, total RNA was extracted. The source material was whole blood. These receptors all come from a male donor in good health. Some clones in this sample may be carry-over from other donors' samples.

This clonotype was picked up many times. This chain connects TRBV18 to TRBJ2-1, with TRBD1 identical over 12 bases. The CDR3 is 16 residues long. The germline CDR1 and CDR2 sequences are KGHSH and LQKENI. V lost 0 bases to trimming and J lost 8 bases; unmatched junction nucleotides: 5. CDR3 region: CASSPPMGQGADEQFF. The CDR3 coding sequence is TGTGCCAGCTCACCACCGATGGGACAGGGGGCCGATGAGCAGTTCTTC.

This clonotype has ten or more counts. The chain carries TRBV6-4 and TRBJ2-2; 8 nucleotides agree with TRBD1. The V segment lost 7 bases and the J segment 3 bases; nucleotides outside the gene matches: 4. The CDR3 totals 14 residues. The germline CDR1 and CDR2 sequences are MRHNA and SNTAGT. In DNA form, the CDR3 reads TGTGCCAGCAAGACAGGGGAGGACACCGGGGAGCTGTTTTTT. It yields the protein CASKTGEDTGELFF.

This clonotype has only a few counts. This chain connects TRBV7-8 to TRBJ1-6; weak D call: TRBD1 (5 bases). V was trimmed by 3 bases and J by 10 bases, leaving 19 bases between them. This CDR3 comprises 16 residues. From germline, CDR1 is SGHVS and CDR2 FQNEAQ. The CDR3 loop reads CASSFSPGTAQSPLHF. CDR3 coding DNA: TGTGCCAGCAGCTTCAGCCCCGGGACTGCCCAGTCACCCCTCCACTTT.

The CDR3 is CASSPQWVGTGEQFF. CDR3 in DNA: TGTGCCAGCAGCCCCCAGTGGGTCGGGACCGGTGAGCAGTTCTTC. The rearrangement joins TRBV12-3 or TRBV12-4 to TRBJ2-1; D is tentatively TRBD1 or TRBD2 (5 bases each). Trimming stripped 6 bases from V and 9 bases from J, with 21 bases between. CDR3 size: 15 residues.

The V gene is TRBV7-9, the J gene TRBJ1-1; 7 nucleotides align to TRBD1. This CDR3 has 14 amino acids. V gave up 5 bases and J gave up 5 bases; unmatched junction bases: 8. The V gene's germline CDR1 is SEHNR and CDR2 FQNEAQ (reference sequence). The CDR3 DNA follows: TGTGCCAGCAGCAATGACAGGGTGATGACTGAAGCTTTCTTT. Translated, it gives CASSNDRVMTEAFF.

This clonotype was observed at least ten times. CDR3 protein: CASSQALSSYNSPLHF. Here the CDR3 DNA reads TGCGCCAGCAGCCAAGCCCTTAGCTCCTATAATTCACCCCTCCACTTT. This chain uses TRBV4-3 with TRBJ1-6, with D uncertain. The germline gives CDR1 LGHNA, CDR2 YSLEER. The CDR3 has 16 amino acids. V was pared by 1 base and J by 0 bases, with 7 bases between.